The rows below give T cell receptor beta chains drawn from one sample of a study of T cell repertoires in cytomegalovirus infection. TCRdb independently ran MiXCR on the reads; one entry per CDR3 protein. The repertoire holds 450,000 to 600,000 distinct CDR3 sequences, with under 55% as singletons. These receptors lack a known antigen. The sequenced sample was cultured PBMCs, obtained from culture after CMV antigen stimulation. Source of these receptors: a human donor in good health (CMV status not recorded). Some clones in this sample may be carry-over from other donors' samples. CDR3s include the opening cysteine and the closing phenylalanine or tryptophan. The order of the fields is clone size, J gene, V gene, D gene, CDR3 DNA, CDR3 protein. The D gene is left open where the match is weak. Expanded clones get a size class; other rows say once, few or many, or leave the size out.

>-|TRBJ1-2|TRBV4-1|-
TGCGCCAGCAGCCAAGAAGGAACGGGACGGGTCTATGGCTACACCTTC
CASSQEGTGRVYGYTF
>-|TRBJ2-7|TRBV11-2|-
TGTGCCAGCAGCGGGATTGGGACTCTCCGCTACGAGCAGTACTTC
CASSGIGTLRYEQYF
>-|TRBJ2-1|TRBV11-3|TRBD2
TGTGCCAGCAGCTTAGATCCCGGACTAGTGGCGCAGTTCTTC
CASSLDPGLVAQFF
>-|TRBJ2-1|TRBV18|TRBD2
TGTGCCAGCTCACCTGCCCGGGAGGGGAACAATGAGCAGTTCTTC
CASSPAREGNNEQFF
>once|TRBJ2-1|TRBV20-1|TRBD1
TGCAGTGCAGGGGGACAGGGGGCCTATGAGCAGTTCTTC
CSAGGQGAYEQFF
>-|TRBJ2-4|TRBV7-2|TRBD2
TGTGCCAGCAGGCTTCCTTTCTCTAGCGGGACCGCCAAAAACATTCAGTACTTC
CASRLPFSSGTAKNIQYF
>many|TRBJ2-1|TRBV12-3/TRBV12-4|-
TGTGCCAGCAGCTTGGGGCTACCCTACAATGAGCAGTTCTTC
CASSLGLPYNEQFF
>-|TRBJ2-1|TRBV24-1|-
TGTGCCACCAGTGGGGACAAGGGGGACTACAATGAGCAGTTCTTC
CATSGDKGDYNEQFF
>once|TRBJ2-2|TRBV6-2/TRBV6-3|-
TGTGCCAGCAGTTACGTGCTAGCGAATTCGGTTCTTACCGGGGAGCTGTTTTTT
CASSYVLANSVLTGELFF
>once|TRBJ1-1|TRBV19|-
TGTGCCAGTAGACACCCACGGAGCACTGAAGCTTTCTTT
CASRHPRSTEAFF
>many|TRBJ1-2|TRBV7-2|-
TGTGCCAGCAGCCAGGGATTAGGCTATGGCTACACCTTC
CASSQGLGYGYTF
>-|TRBJ2-1|TRBV18|TRBD2
TGTGCCAGCTCACACACAATCGGGGGGGGATTCGGCAATGAGCAGTTCTTC
CASSHTIGGGFGNEQFF
>many|TRBJ2-3|TRBV7-2|-
TGTGCCAGCAGCTTCGCGGGTGTCTCTCGTGGCACAGATACGCAGTATTTT
CASSFAGVSRGTDTQYF
>few|TRBJ1-3|TRBV7-2|TRBD1
TGTGCCAGCAGCCCAGTGACAGGGGTAGGAAACACCATATATTTT
CASSPVTGVGNTIYF
>-|TRBJ2-3|TRBV7-6|TRBD2
TGTGCCAGCAGCTTAGTCCGGCGGGAGGGCCTGGCCCAAAACACAGATACGCAGTATTTT
CASSLVRREGLAQNTDTQYF
>-|TRBJ1-5|TRBV6-1|-
TGTGCCAGCAGTGAACAGGGTTCGGTTCAGCCCCAGCATTTT
CASSEQGSVQPQHF
>-|TRBJ2-2|TRBV5-6|-
TGTGCCAGCAGCAGACCGGTCACCGGGGAGCTGTTTTTT
CASSRPVTGELFF
>-|TRBJ2-4|TRBV28|-
TGTGCCAGCAGCTGGAACCAAAACATTCAGTACTTC
CASSWNQNIQYF
>few|TRBJ2-2|TRBV7-8|TRBD2
TGTGCCAGCAGCCCTAGGGACTACTACACCGGGGAGCTGTTTTTT
CASSPRDYYTGELFF
>-|TRBJ2-7|TRBV2|-
TGTGCCAGCAGTGCGGAAAGCTCCTACGAGCAGTACTTC
CASSAESSYEQYF
>-|TRBJ2-1|TRBV5-4|-
TGTGCCAGCAGCTCCCGACGACCAGCGGTCAGCTCCTACAATGAGCAGTTCTTC
CASSSRRPAVSSYNEQFF
>many|TRBJ1-1|TRBV7-2|-
TGTGCCAGCAGCTTGTCGGGATGGGGCACTGAAGCTTTCTTT
CASSLSGWGTEAFF
>-|TRBJ2-2|TRBV11-3|-
TGTGCCAGCAGCTTCGAGGGCCCGGCCCAGACGTACGGCGGGGAGCTGTTTTTT
CASSFEGPAQTYGGELFF
>-|TRBJ1-6|TRBV4-3|-
TGCGCCAGCAGCCAAGAAGGGACCCATATCGGTTCACCCCTCCACTTT
CASSQEGTHIGSPLHF
>-|TRBJ1-2|TRBV6-5|-
TGTGCCAGCAGACCCAACCTCTTCCTGGCAGATGGCTACACCTTC
CASRPNLFLADGYTF
>-|TRBJ1-1|TRBV7-2|-
TGTGCCAGCAGCTTAGTTTCTGGGGTTTATACTGAAGCTTTCTTT
CASSLVSGVYTEAFF
>few|TRBJ2-3|TRBV7-8|TRBD2
TGTGCCAGCAGCTTTCGGGAGGGGCGCACAGATACGCAGTATTTT
CASSFREGRTDTQYF
>few|TRBJ1-1|TRBV11-2|TRBD1
TGTGCCAGCAGCTCCCGCACCGGGACAGGGAATCGTGAAGCTTTCTTT
CASSSRTGTGNREAFF
>-|TRBJ2-7|TRBV7-2|-
TGTGCCAGCAACTTAGACCCCGGCAGGGTATACGAGCAGTACTTC
CASNLDPGRVYEQYF
>few|TRBJ2-2|TRBV7-8|TRBD2
TGTGCCAGCAGCGTATCGAGGGCGGGAGATTACACCGGGGAGCTGTTTTTT
CASSVSRAGDYTGELFF